One and the same sample provided the 25 T cell receptor beta chains below, sequenced in a study of radiotherapy plus CTLA-4 blockade in lung cancer. This table comes from immunoSEQ multiplex PCR, and its TCRdb copy is limited to in-frame clones, with some not included. Of approximately 85,000 clones in the sample, about 80% are singletons; the top ten hold more than 14%. The sequencing here drew on peripheral blood, taken from a patient treated with radiotherapy plus ipilimumab. Source of these receptors: a human donor with non-small cell lung cancer that progressed on radiotherapy plus ipilimumab.

This chain connects TRBV2 to TRBJ1-1; TRBD1 might be the D (6 bases). CDR3 length: 16 amino acids. Germline CDR1 is SNHLY and CDR2 is FYNNEI. Trimming removed 5 bases from V and 1 base from J, with 17 bases in between. The CDR3 nucleotides read TGTGCCAGCAGTAACCTGGTGGGAGGGGGGAACACTGAAGCTTTCTTT. It codes for CASSNLVGGGNTEAFF.

V is TRBV4-2 and J is TRBJ2-2; 9 bases fit TRBD1. This CDR3 spans 17 amino acids. Germline CDR1 LGHNA, CDR2 YNFKEQ. J gave up 7 bases and V 0 bases, and 9 bases lay outside the gene matches. The CDR3 sequence is CASSQDLGTGRGGELFF. CDR3 sequence (DNA): TGTGCCAGCAGCCAAGATCTGGGGACAGGGAGGGGCGGGGAGCTGTTTTTT.

The V gene is TRBV5-6, the J gene TRBJ1-5; D uncertain. V lost 1 base and J lost 0, with 5 bases in between. The CDR3 has 14 residues. Germline V CDR1 and CDR2: SGHDT, YYEEEE. The CDR3 here is CASSLWFSNQPQHF. CDR3 coding DNA: TGTGCCAGCAGCTTGTGGTTTAGCAATCAGCCCCAGCATTTT. The full variable domain, its missing parts supplied by reference TRBV5-6 and TRBJ1-5, is DAGVTQSPTHLIKTRGQQVTLRCSPKSGHDTVSWYQQALGQGPQFIFQYYEEEERQRGNFPDRFSGHQFPNYSSELNVNALLLGDSALYLCASSLWFSNQPQHFGDGTRLSIL.

The V gene is TRBV15, the J gene TRBJ2-7; 7 nucleotides agree with TRBD2. CDR3 size: 14 residues. The germline gives CDR1 LNHNV, CDR2 YYDKDF (reference sequence). V was pared by 1 base and J by 6 bases, with 6 bases of the junction left unmatched. CDR3: CATSRGLASGEQYF. The CDR3 DNA follows: TGTGCCACCAGCAGAGGACTAGCATCGGGCGAGCAGTACTTC. Full variable domain (missing parts from reference TRBV15 and TRBJ2-7): DAMVIQNPRYQVTQFGKPVTLSCSQTLNHNVMYWYQQKSSQAPKLLFHYYDKDFNNEADTPDNFQSRRPNTSFCFLDIRSPGLGDTAMYLCATSRGLASGEQYFGPGTRLTVT.

This chain uses TRBV29-1 with TRBJ2-1, with 9 bases matching TRBD2. Germline CDR1 is SQVTM and CDR2 is ANQGSEA. Germline trimming cut 3 bases from V and 6 bases from J; bases unmatched to any gene: 12. The CDR3 totals 16 residues. CDR3 in amino acids: CSVEGGASGNLNEQFF. The CDR3 nucleotides are TGCAGCGTTGAGGGGGGGGCTAGCGGGAACCTCAATGAGCAGTTCTTC.

The V gene is TRBV2, the J gene TRBJ2-7; 9 bases align to TRBD1. CDR1 and CDR2 from the germline V gene are SNHLY and FYNNEI. This CDR3 spans 12 amino acids. The junction had 1 base not matched to a gene; V was cut back by 4 bases and J by 6 bases. The CDR3 sequence is CASSGTGVEQYF. CDR3 nucleotides: TGTGCCAGCAGTGGGACAGGGGTCGAGCAGTACTTC.

The CDR3 loop is CASSRFSGRRETQYF. The CDR3 DNA reads TGTGCCAGCTCACGTTTTAGCGGGAGAAGGGAGACCCAGTACTTC. The rearrangement joins TRBV18 to TRBJ2-5, with 9 bases fitting TRBD2. Germline assignment: CDR1 KGHSH and CDR2 LQKENI. V trimming: 4 bases; J trimming: 5 bases; junction bases outside the gene matches: 8. The CDR3 sequence is 15 residues long.

This clone has just one count. The chain recombines TRBV9 with TRBJ2-2; a weak D match, TRBD1 (5 bases). The CDR3 sequence is 15 residues long. V was shortened by 6 bases and J by 1 base, with 13 bases between the two germline ends. Germline loops: CDR1 SGDLS, CDR2 YYNGEE. In DNA form, the CDR3 reads TGTGCCAGCACCACGATGGGGCAGAACACCGGGGAGCTGTTTTTT. Amino acids: CASTTMGQNTGELFF.

This clone was detected only once. CDR3 nucleotide sequence: TGTGCCATCAGTGAAAGGGGGCCCTCGACCGGGGAGCTGTTTTTT. Amino acid sequence: CAISERGPSTGELFF. The J gene is TRBJ2-2, the V gene TRBV10-3, with 7 bases identical to TRBD1. Germline trimming cut 3 bases from V and 5 bases from J; bases unmatched to any gene: 6. Germline lookup yields CDR1 ENHRY and CDR2 SYGVKD. The CDR3 runs to 15 residues.

This rearrangement joins TRBV6-6 to TRBJ2-7; possible D gene TRBD2, 6 bases. Germline lookup yields CDR1 MNHNY and CDR2 SVGAGI (reference sequence). Trimming took off 6 bases at V and 9 bases at J, with 24 bases between the two ends. The length of the CDR3 is 15 residues. CDR3 residues: CASSRAGQGPSGQYF. CDR3 in DNA: TGTGCCAGCAGCCGGGCGGGGCAGGGACCCTCGGGGCAGTACTTC.

The chain combines TRBV2 with TRBJ2-7, with 7 bases lining up with TRBD1. J was trimmed by 1 base and V by 6 bases; bases with no gene match: 3. Germline loops: CDR1 SNHLY, CDR2 FYNNEI. CDR3 size: 13 residues. Here the CDR3 DNA reads TGTGCCAGCAGCCCGGGACAGTCCTACGAGCAGTACTTC. This encodes CASSPGQSYEQYF.

V gene TRBV4-2 combines with J gene TRBJ1-1, with D maybe TRBD1 (5 bases). Trimming took 0 bases from V and 4 from J, leaving 18 bases between them. Germline CDR1 is LGHNA and CDR2 is YNFKEQ. The CDR3 extends over 17 amino acids. The CDR3 loop is CASSQDSGPGRVTEAFF. The CDR3 bases are TGTGCCAGCAGCCAAGATAGCGGCCCGGGACGAGTCACTGAAGCTTTCTTT.

The chain carries TRBV5-4 and TRBJ2-5; 10 nucleotides line up with TRBD2. The junction had 7 bases not matched to a gene; V was cut back by 2 bases and J by 3 bases. Germline CDR1 and CDR2: SGHNT and YYREEE (reference sequence). CDR3 length equals 16 residues. DNA of the CDR3: TGTGCCAGCAGCTTAGACAAGCTAGCGGGGGAAGAGACCCAGTACTTC. It codes for CASSLDKLAGEETQYF.

CDR3 loop: CASGTGRGDTQYF. The CDR3 DNA is TGTGCCAGCGGGACAGGGAGGGGAGATACGCAGTATTTT. The chain combines TRBV7-2 with TRBJ2-3; 9 nucleotides align to TRBD1. This CDR3 has 13 residues. The germline V gene encodes CDR1 SGHTA and CDR2 FQGNSA. Unmatched junction bases numbered 5, after V lost 8 bases and J lost 5 bases.

V is TRBV5-8 and J is TRBJ2-5; a weak D match, TRBD2 (6 bases). Germline CDR1 and CDR2: SGHTS and YDEGEE. The CDR3 totals 16 residues. V lost 0 bases, J lost 0 bases, and 12 bases lay in between. The CDR3 protein is CASSLGGAGYQETQYF. CDR3 nucleotides: TGTGCCAGCAGCTTGGGCGGTGCGGGGTACCAAGAGACCCAGTACTTC.

The chain carries TRBV5-4 and TRBJ1-6; 9 bases fit TRBD1. The V gene end was trimmed by 0 bases and the J gene end by 5 bases; junction bases not matched to a gene: 9. CDR1 SGHNT and CDR2 YYREEE come from the germline V gene (reference sequence). The CDR3 sequence is 18 residues long. The CDR3 nucleotides are TGTGCCAGCAGCTTGGGACCACCGGGACAGGGCAATAATTCACCCCTCCACTTT. Encoded protein: CASSLGPPGQGNNSPLHF.

The gene calls are TRBV5-1 and TRBJ2-3; TRBD1 might be the D (5 bases). The length of the CDR3 is 13 residues. V was pared by 2 bases and J by 5 bases, with 9 bases between. Germline loops: CDR1 SGHRS, CDR2 YFSETQ. The CDR3 nucleotides are TGCGCCAGCAGCTTATTAGGGGAAGATACGCAGTATTTT. It specifies CASSLLGEDTQYF.

The J gene is TRBJ1-4, the V gene TRBV18; D uncertain. The germline gives CDR1 KGHSH, CDR2 LQKENI. The CDR3 runs to 16 residues. Trimming stripped 4 bases from V and 0 bases from J, with 12 bases between. The CDR3 coding sequence is TGTGCCAGCTCACTTACCTGGACTTCAACTAATGAAAAACTGTTTTTT. Amino acids: CASSLTWTSTNEKLFF.

This chain links TRBV29-1 with TRBJ2-3; D remains ambiguous. The CDR3 length is 10 residues. Germline CDR1 reads SQVTM; CDR2 reads ANQGSEA. V was clipped by 5 bases and J by 5 bases, with 5 bases between them. The CDR3 sequence is CSVWGDTQYF. The DNA for the CDR3 is TGCAGCGTTTGGGGAGATACGCAGTATTTT.

This clone was observed a single time. The chain combines TRBV18 with TRBJ1-1; D is possibly TRBD1 (6 bases). The CDR3 runs to 15 residues. Trimming removed 3 bases from V and 2 bases from J, with 13 bases in between. Per the germline V gene, CDR1 is KGHSH and CDR2 is LQKENI. This CDR3 is CASSPTTGRNTEAFF. CDR3 bases: TGTGCCAGCTCACCTACTACAGGGAGAAACACTGAAGCTTTCTTT.

The chain joins TRBV5-1 to TRBJ2-7; 12 positions match TRBD2. This CDR3 region has 15 residues. Germline V lookup: CDR1 SGHRS, CDR2 YFSETQ. With 3 bases clipped from V and 2 bases from J, the junction kept 3 bases outside the gene matches. The CDR3 sequence: CASSSTSGSPYEQYF. The CDR3 DNA follows: TGCGCCAGCAGCTCGACTAGCGGGAGCCCCTACGAGCAGTACTTC. Full variable domain (remainder filled in from reference TRBV5-1 and TRBJ2-7): KAGVTQTPRYLIKTRGQQVTLSCSPISGHRSVSWYQQTPGQGLQFLFEYFSETQRNKGNFPGRFSGRQFSNSRSEMNVSTLELGDSALYLCASSSTSGSPYEQYFGPGTRLTVT.

The gene calls are TRBV27 and TRBJ2-1; D perhaps matches TRBD1 (8 bases). The CDR3 contains 22 residues. Germline-derived CDR1 and CDR2 are MNHEY and SMNVEV (reference sequence). Trimming removed 6 bases at V and 9 bases at J, with 42 bases between. The CDR3 DNA is TGTGCCAGCAGCCCCCCCCCGCCAGCCAGGGACAGGACTAGTCGGTCTTCTGGTGAGCAGTTCTTC. This sequence encodes CASSPPPPARDRTSRSSGEQFF.

The rearrangement links TRBV9 to TRBJ2-2; 9 bases are shared with TRBD2. With 4 bases clipped from V and 4 bases from J, the junction kept 11 bases outside the gene matches. Germline V gene lookup returns CDR1 SGDLS and CDR2 YYNGEE. This CDR3 is built from 17 residues. CDR3 in amino acids: CASSPRGSGSVTGELFF. CDR3 DNA sequence: TGTGCCAGCAGCCCCCGGGGTAGCGGGAGTGTCACCGGGGAGCTGTTTTTT.

The chain employs TRBV5-1 and TRBJ1-1; D is possibly TRBD1 (6 bases). The CDR3 has 17 residues. The germline V gene has CDR1 SGHRS and CDR2 YFSETQ. V gave up 0 bases and J gave up 1 base, with 16 bases separating them. The CDR3 coding sequence is TGCGCCAGCAGCTTGGATTGGGCAGGGGCCACGAACACTGAAGCTTTCTTT. It codes for CASSLDWAGATNTEAFF. Filled out from reference TRBV5-1 and TRBJ1-1, the complete variable domain reads KAGVTQTPRYLIKTRGQQVTLSCSPISGHRSVSWYQQTPGQGLQFLFEYFSETQRNKGNFPGRFSGRQFSNSRSEMNVSTLELGDSALYLCASSLDWAGATNTEAFFGQGTRLTVV.

The V and J genes are TRBV9 and TRBJ2-3, with 8 bases fitting TRBD2. This CDR3 has 16 residues. Losses at the gene ends were 4 bases for V and 8 bases for J; bases not matched to a gene: 15. CDR1 and CDR2 from the germline V gene are SGDLS and YYNGEE. The CDR3: CASSSGAGLGTSTQYF. The CDR3 coding sequence is TGTGCCAGCAGCTCAGGGGCGGGACTAGGGACCAGTACGCAGTATTTT.